This T cell receptor beta chain stems from a study of blood T cell repertoires in COVID-19. Turning to the study itself: Samples taken during acute and convalescent COVID-19 were collected in the United States, Italy and Spain. Nucleic acid was either cDNA or gDNA, and it came from T cells, B-cell-depleted T cells, or PBMCs.

As handled by the study authors: The authors estimated nucleated cell counts from reference gene primer amplification. Profiled with immunoSEQ multiplex PCR; TCRdb holds only in-frame clones, not every one. V and J calls and clone size are given by that table; D and trimming were obtained from the DNA. The table lists roughly 250,000 clones, approximately 80% of them singletons. The V gene's germline CDR1 is KGHDR and CDR2 SFDVKD. CDR3 length equals 13 residues. Trimming shortened V by 6 bases and J by 1 base, and 9 bases separated the two germline ends. The rearrangement links TRBV24-1 to TRBJ2-7; the D gene is possibly TRBD1 (6 bases). This TCR derives from a woman over 75 with acute or convalescent COVID-19. The material sequenced was peripheral blood. The CDR3, as DNA: TGTGCCACCAGTTCACAGGGTTCCTACGAGCAGTACTTC. This translates into CATSSQGSYEQYF.